This T cell receptor (beta chain) was retrieved from a study of shared clonotypes between healthy human individuals. Regarding this clone: In the same sample, other DNA sequences code for this CDR3.

The CDR3 runs to 13 residues. CDR1 is MNHEY and CDR2 is SMNVEV in the germline V gene (reference sequence). The germline V and J ends were trimmed by 2 bases and 4 bases, with 6 bases remaining between them. The data were produced by immunoSEQ multiplex PCR, yet TCRdb's version contains in-frame clones alone and is incomplete. The sample carries about 870,000 clones, about 91% recorded once. Naive CD8 cells comprised CD45RO-negative, CCR7-positively selected cells, excluding terminally differentiated effector memory CD45RA+ cells. The TCR comes from a man aged 30 to 45 in good health. Sequenced: naive CD8+ T cells sorted from blood. V usage is TRBV27 and J usage is TRBJ1-5; no clear D gene. The CDR3 DNA sequence: TGTGCCAGCAGTTTACGGAGTAATCAGCCCCAGCATTTT. Amino acids: CASSLRSNQPQHF.